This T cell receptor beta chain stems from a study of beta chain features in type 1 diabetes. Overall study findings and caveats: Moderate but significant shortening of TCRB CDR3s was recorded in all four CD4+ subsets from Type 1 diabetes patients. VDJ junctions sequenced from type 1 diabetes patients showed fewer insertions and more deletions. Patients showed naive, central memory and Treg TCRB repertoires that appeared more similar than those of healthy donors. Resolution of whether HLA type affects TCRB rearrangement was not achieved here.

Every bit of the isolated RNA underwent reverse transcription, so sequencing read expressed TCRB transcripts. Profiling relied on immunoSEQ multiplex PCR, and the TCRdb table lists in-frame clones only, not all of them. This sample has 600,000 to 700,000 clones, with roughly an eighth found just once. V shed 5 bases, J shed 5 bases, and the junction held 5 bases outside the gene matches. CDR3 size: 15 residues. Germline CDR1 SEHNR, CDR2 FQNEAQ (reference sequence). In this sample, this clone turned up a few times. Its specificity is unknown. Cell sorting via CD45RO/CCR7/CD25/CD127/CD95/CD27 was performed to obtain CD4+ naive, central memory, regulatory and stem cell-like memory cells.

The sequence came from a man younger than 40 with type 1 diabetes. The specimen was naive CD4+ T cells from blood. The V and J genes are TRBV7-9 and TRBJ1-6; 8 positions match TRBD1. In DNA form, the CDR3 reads TGTGCCAGCAGCCCGCGGACAGGGAATAATTCACCCCTCCACTTT. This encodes CASSPRTGNNSPLHF. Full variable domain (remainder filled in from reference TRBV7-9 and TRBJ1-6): DTGVSQNPRHKITKRGQNVTFRCDPISEHNRLYWYRQTLGQGPEFLTYFQNEAQLEKSRLLSDRFSAERPKGSFSTLEIQRTEQGDSAMYLCASSPRTGNNSPLHFGNGTRLTVT.